The 7 T cell receptor beta chains below all came from one sample that was sequenced in a study of blood T cell repertoires in COVID-19. Here immunoSEQ multiplex PCR was the method, and the copy in TCRdb shows in-frame clones only, minus some. The sample lists 250,000 to 350,000 clones, 90% occurring once. The sequenced sample consisted of peripheral blood. The receptors originated from a woman in her fifties or sixties with COVID-19, enrolled during active disease.

This clone appeared once. V is TRBV19 and J is TRBJ1-4, with D perhaps matching TRBD1 (5 bases). Looked up from germline, CDR1 is LNHDA and CDR2 is SQIVND (reference sequence). Trimming pared 5 bases from V and 8 bases from J, leaving 24 bases between. CDR3 size: 17 residues. The CDR3 here is CASSAGHLSPNYEKLFF. Written as DNA, the CDR3 is TGTGCCAGTAGTGCGGGGCACCTTAGCCCTAATTACGAAAAACTGTTTTTT.

The chain is built from TRBV19 and TRBJ2-7; D gene uncertain. With 3 bases removed from V and 0 bases from J, the gap between germline ends came to 12 bases. This CDR3 contains 15 residues. Germline V gene sequence: CDR1 LNHDA, CDR2 SQIVND (reference sequence). CDR3 nucleotides: TGTGCCAGTAGTATCCTCAAAACTGGCTCCTACGAGCAGTACTTC. Translated: CASSILKTGSYEQYF.

In its sample, this clone was seen many times. The chain employs TRBV28 and TRBJ2-1; 11 bases fit TRBD1. Germline loops: CDR1 MDHEN, CDR2 SYDVKM. CDR3 length: 15 residues. Trimming cost V 5 bases and J 6 bases; bases outside gene matches: 6. The CDR3 sequence: CASSPIGTGGNEQFF. The CDR3, as DNA: TGTGCCAGCAGTCCCATTGGGACAGGGGGCAATGAGCAGTTCTTC.

The chain employs TRBV7-3 and TRBJ2-2; D remains unclear. CDR3 size: 15 residues. The V and J ends lost 0 bases and 0 bases respectively, with 5 bases between them. The germline CDR1 and CDR2 sequences are SGHTA and FQGTGA. CDR3 DNA: TGTGCCAGCAGCTTAACGCAGGCGAACACCGGGGAGCTGTTTTTT. This sequence encodes CASSLTQANTGELFF.

This CDR3 reads CASSPGTSGGELFF. The CDR3 DNA sequence: TGTGCCAGCTCACCCGGGACTAGCGGCGGGGAGCTGTTTTTT. This chain links TRBV18 with TRBJ2-2; 11 nucleotides line up with TRBD2. The CDR3 length is 14 residues. V shed 3 bases and J 7 bases; nucleotides not matched to a gene: 1. Germline V lookup: CDR1 KGHSH, CDR2 LQKENI.

This chain connects TRBV6-5 to TRBJ1-2; D may be TRBD1 (6 bases). The germline V gene encodes CDR1 MNHEY and CDR2 SVGAGI. Trimming took 2 bases from V and 7 from J, leaving 20 bases between them. CDR3 length equals 16 residues. CDR3 residues: CASSYIVGGSSFGYTF. The CDR3 DNA reads as TGTGCCAGCAGTTACATCGTTGGGGGCTCTTCCTTTGGCTACACCTTC.

The chain recombines TRBV5-6 with TRBJ1-2; TRBD1 might be the D (5 bases). Trimming removed 2 bases at V and 8 bases at J, with 19 bases between. Germline lookup yields CDR1 SGHDT and CDR2 YYEEEE. CDR3 size: 15 residues. The CDR3 region is CASSFSVEGLEGYTF. The CDR3 region has the DNA TGTGCCAGCAGCTTTTCGGTGGAGGGGTTGGAGGGCTACACCTTC.